This T cell receptor beta chain was observed in a study of CD8 T cells in ankylosing spondylitis. Findings of the study overall: It appeared that ankylosing spondylitis blood was characterized by a TCR beta motif of about 8 highly homologous variants. Disease-linked clones were CD8+ and relatively rare in peripheral blood.

Germline CDR1 MDHEN, CDR2 SYDVKM. V was clipped by 5 bases and J by 1 base; unmatched bases: 8. CDR3 length equals 16 residues. TCRdb itself ran the 5' RACE reads through MiXCR, one entry per CDR3 protein. Of some 140,000 distinct CDR3 sequences listed, 8% to 9% are singletons. This clonotype has a count of ten or more. Its antigen is not known. The TCR was taken from a male donor with ankylosing spondylitis. The V gene is TRBV28, the J gene TRBJ2-7, with 10 bases matching TRBD1. Sequenced: synovial fluid, either unsorted or a sorted T cell fraction (not recorded which). CDR3 DNA: TGTGCCAGCAGTGAGACCGGGACAGGGGATTCCTACGAGCAGTACTTC. As protein: CASSETGTGDSYEQYF.